A single sample gave rise to the 31 T cell receptor beta chains below, sequenced in a study of T cells in Graves' hyperthyroidism and ophthalmopathy. Using RNA transcripts as the source, TCR beta CDR3 regions were amplified. A first-round RT-PCR of the TCR CDR3 used the HTBI primer set. One entry per CDR3 protein results from TCRdb running MiXCR on the multiplex PCR reads. The sample holds around 660,000 distinct CDR3 sequences; 40% to 55% are singletons and the top ten take under 8%. Sequencing input: peripheral blood or thyroid tissue (not recorded which). The receptors come from an adult man with Graves' disease, either hyperthyroidism or ophthalmopathy (not recorded which).

This clonotype appeared a single time. The V call is TRBV2, the J call TRBJ1-5; TRBD1 agrees at 10 bases. With 5 bases clipped from V and 5 bases from J, the junction kept 12 bases outside the gene matches. The germline V gene has CDR1 SNHLY and CDR2 FYNNEI. CDR3 length: 17 amino acids. CDR3 DNA: TGTGCCAGCAGTCCTACTCGGGACAGGGGATCGGATCAGCCCCAGCATTTT. Residues: CASSPTRDRGSDQPQHF.

This clonotype has a single count. The chain has TRBV6-2 or TRBV6-3 and TRBJ1-2, with a tentative D call TRBD1 (6 bases). Trimming removed 2 bases at V and 8 bases at J, with 21 bases between. CDR3 size: 16 residues. CDR1 MNHEY and CDR2 SVGEGT come from the germline V gene. CDR3 in DNA: TGTGCCAGCAGTTACGACCCGGTACAGGGTGCCCACGGCTACACCTTC. Translation gives CASSYDPVQGAHGYTF.

The chain couples TRBV6-5 to TRBJ1-6, with TRBD1 matching over 9 bases. The CDR3 loop spans 16 amino acids. V was clipped by 3 bases and J by 4 bases; unmatched bases: 4. The germline CDR1 and CDR2 sequences are MNHEY and SVGAGI. CDR3 DNA: TGTGCCAGCAGTTATGCCGGGACAGGGTATAATTCACCCCTCCACTTT. Protein sequence: CASSYAGTGYNSPLHF.

About this clonotype: This CDR3 is missing its conserved last phenylalanine or tryptophan, likely due to a read error. J is TRBJ1-1 and V is TRBV19, with D maybe TRBD1 (6 bases). Germline V CDR1 and CDR2: LNHDA, SQIVND (reference sequence). The CDR3 totals 14 residues. Trimming removed 9 bases at V and 0 bases at J, with 14 bases between. CDR3 region: CASSPGQMNTEAFL. The CDR3 nucleotides are TGTGCCAGCAGTCCCGGACAGATGAACACTGAAGCTTTCCTT.

The chain links TRBV7-9 to TRBJ2-2, with D perhaps given as TRBD1 or TRBD2 (5 bases each). The CDR3 sequence is 17 residues long. CDR1 SEHNR and CDR2 FQNEAQ come from the germline V gene (reference sequence). V lost 4 bases and J 0 bases, leaving 15 bases between the germline ends. In nucleotides, the CDR3 is TGTGCCAGCAGCTCAGTGCCCGGGGACCCGAACACCGGGGAGCTGTTTTTT. Its protein product is CASSSVPGDPNTGELFF.

About this clonotype: Because it lacks the conserved phenylalanine or tryptophan at the end, this CDR3 is likely a read error. The DNA is omitted, as the CDR3 cannot be located on it reliably, and the CDR3 follows TCRdb's listing. The chain couples TRBV3-1 to TRBJ2-7; TRBD1, the table's D call, lacks a check against the DNA. With termini counted, the CDR3 has 9 amino acids. Germline assignment: CDR1 LGHDT and CDR2 YNNKEL (reference sequence). The CDR3 region is CASSQDPQG.

The J gene is TRBJ1-2, the V gene TRBV29-1; 7 bases map to TRBD1. The CDR3 spans 13 residues. CDR1 SQVTM and CDR2 ANQGSEA come from the germline V gene. CDR3 sequence (DNA): TGCAGTTCCCCGACAGGGACTAACTATGGCTACACCTTC. Translation: CSSPTGTNYGYTF.

This clonotype has a handful of counts. The rearrangement uses TRBV20-1 and TRBJ1-2, with D unresolved. The CDR3 length is 12 residues. V was cut by 2 bases and J by 4 bases, with 8 bases left in between. CDR1 and CDR2 (germline): DFQATT, SNEGSKA (reference sequence). The CDR3 DNA follows: TGCAGTGCTAGACGTTCCAGCTATGGCTACACCTTC. Its protein is CSARRSSYGYTF.

V gene TRBV9 combines with J gene TRBJ1-3; 7 bases map to TRBD1. CDR1 is SGDLS and CDR2 is YYNGEE in the germline V gene. This CDR3 is 16 amino acids long. Trimming at V came to 0 bases and at J to 0 bases, leaving 3 bases not matched to a gene. The CDR3 region has the DNA TGTGCCAGCAGCGTAGCTACAGGGGCCTCTGGAAACACCATATATTTT. It specifies CASSVATGASGNTIYF.

This clonotype was recorded at least ten times. A read error may account for a junction end that differs from germline. V and J are TRBV5-1 and TRBJ1-2; the D gene is possibly TRBD1 (6 bases). Germline CDR1 SGHRS, CDR2 YFSETQ. The CDR3 spans 13 residues. The CDR3 sequence: CASSFQGNYGYTF. Here the CDR3 DNA reads TGTGCCAGCAGCTTTCAGGGGAACTATGGCTACACCTTC.

A word on this clonotype: A read error may be the cause here, since a much bigger clone is one base away. The chain combines TRBV7-2 with TRBJ2-5; D unresolved. This CDR3 comprises 13 residues. Germline V gene data show CDR1 as SGHTA and CDR2 as FQGNSA. CDR3: CARRDALQETQYF. The DNA of the CDR3 is TGTGCCCGCAGAGATGCGTTACAAGAGACCCAGTACTTC.

Turning to this clonotype: At one boundary the junction diverges from the germline segment, which might be a read error. This sequence joins TRBV20-1 and TRBJ2-5; 9 positions match TRBD2. The CDR3 loop spans 15 amino acids. Germline CDR1 DFQATT, CDR2 SNEGSKA (reference sequence). Here the CDR3 DNA reads TGCAGTACTAGAGATGGGGCGGGAGGGATAGAGACCCAGTACTTC. Protein product: CSTRDGAGGIETQYF.

J is TRBJ1-2 and V is TRBV29-1; D is unresolved. V was cut by 8 bases and J by 5 bases, with 12 bases left in between. This CDR3 has 11 amino acids. Germline CDR1 and CDR2: SQVTM and ANQGSEA. The chain's CDR3 is CSSQGRYGYTF. CDR3 sequence (DNA): TGCAGCAGCCAAGGACGGTATGGCTACACCTTC.

The chain combines TRBV7-2 with TRBJ2-7, with D unresolved. V was shortened by 1 base and J by 3 bases, with 13 bases between the two germline ends. CDR1 is SGHTA and CDR2 is FQGNSA in the germline V gene. There are 15 residues in the CDR3. CDR3 region: CASSLDSQDDYEQYF. The DNA of the CDR3 is TGTGCCAGCAGCTTAGATTCGCAGGATGACTACGAGCAGTACTTC.

A word on this clonotype: This clone may be a read error of a much larger clone one base away. The CDR3 does not close with the conserved phenylalanine or tryptophan, likely indicating a read error. This rearrangement joins TRBV10-1 to TRBJ1-1, with a possible D match to TRBD1 (6 bases). CDR1 WNHNN and CDR2 SYGVQD come from the germline V gene (reference sequence). Trimming removed 6 bases at V and 4 bases at J, with 12 bases between. This CDR3 spans 13 amino acids. For the CDR3, the DNA is TGCGCCAGCAGAAGGGGGATTGGCACTGAAGCTTTCCTT. Its translation is CASRRGIGTEAFL.

As regards this clonotype: A clone one base away is much larger, so this may be a read error. The CDR3 does not close with the conserved phenylalanine or tryptophan, likely indicating a read error. This sequence joins TRBV19 and TRBJ1-2; the match to TRBD1 covers 7 bases. The trim removed 4 bases at V and 0 bases at J, leaving 8 bases unmatched. Germline CDR1 LNHDA, CDR2 SQIVND (reference sequence). The CDR3 totals 16 residues. CDR3 nucleotide sequence: TGTGCCAGTAGTAAAGCCAGCGGGACAGCTAACTATGGCTACACCCTC. Translated, it gives CASSKASGTANYGYTL.

This clonotype was counted between two and nine times. The rearrangement joins TRBV20-1 to TRBJ1-5; the D is unclear. This CDR3 has 17 residues. In germline, CDR1 is DFQATT, CDR2 SNEGSKA (reference sequence). Trimming took 5 bases from V and 3 from J, leaving 23 bases between them. The CDR3 bases are TGCAGTGCTTCGCGACCTAGTGTTCCGACCCACAATCAGCCCCAGCATTTT. It is translated as CSASRPSVPTHNQPQHF.

CDR3 DNA: TGTGCCAGCAGCCGGGAAATCGGCGATCAGCCCCAGCATTTT. Encoded protein: CASSREIGDQPQHF. This chain links TRBV2 with TRBJ1-5; D is uncertain. Trimming stripped 6 bases from V and 5 bases from J, with 14 bases between. Germline V gene sequence: CDR1 SNHLY, CDR2 FYNNEI. The CDR3 sequence is 14 residues long.

This clonotype was seen at least ten times. The chain links TRBV12-3 or TRBV12-4 to TRBJ1-5; D not resolved. The CDR3 totals 13 residues. V was shortened by 1 base and J by 1 base, with 2 bases between the two germline ends. CDR3 sequence (DNA): TGTGCCAGCAGTTTAGAGAGCAATCAGCCCCAGCATTTT. It encodes CASSLESNQPQHF.

The CDR3 loop is CASSLKGQDHQPQHF. CDR3 nucleotides: TGTGCCAGCAGCTTGAAGGGACAGGATCATCAGCCCCAGCATTTT. This chain joins TRBV5-6 and TRBJ1-5, with 8 bases lining up with TRBD1. This CDR3 has 15 residues. Germline V CDR1 and CDR2: SGHDT, YYEEEE. The trim removed 1 base at V and 5 bases at J, leaving 5 bases unmatched.

This clonotype was seen a handful of times. The V and J genes are TRBV2 and TRBJ1-1; unclear D gene. The V end was cut by 7 bases, the J end by 2 bases, with 20 bases between. CDR3 length: 16 amino acids. Germline CDR1 is SNHLY and CDR2 is FYNNEI. CDR3: CASMPGSYSGNTEAFF. Written as DNA, the CDR3 is TGTGCCAGCATGCCCGGTTCGTATAGTGGAAACACTGAAGCTTTCTTT.

This clonotype was observed a handful of times. The chain carries TRBV7-6 and TRBJ1-1; 9 nucleotides align to TRBD1. Germline-derived CDR1 and CDR2 are SGHVS and FNYEAQ. The junction had 6 bases not matched to a gene; V was cut back by 5 bases and J by 5 bases. The CDR3 is 14 amino acids. The CDR3 coding sequence is TGTGCCAGCAGCAAAGGACAGGGGTGGACTGAAGCTTTCTTT. Translated: CASSKGQGWTEAFF.

In its sample, this clonotype was seen once. The chain combines TRBV7-8 with TRBJ1-6; D gene unclear. This CDR3 region has 14 residues. Trimming took 2 bases from V and 9 from J, leaving 11 bases between them. Germline V gene lookup returns CDR1 SGHVS and CDR2 FQNEAQ. The CDR3 protein is CASSLRLGVSPLHF. The CDR3 DNA reads as TGTGCCAGCAGCTTACGGTTGGGAGTTTCACCCCTCCACTTT. Together with reference TRBV7-8 and TRBJ1-6, the CDR3 gives the full variable domain: GAGVSQSPRYKVAKRGQDVALRCDPISGHVSLFWYQQALGQGPEFLTYFQNEAQLDKSGLPSDRFFAERPEGSVSTLKIQRTQQEDSAVYLCASSLRLGVSPLHFGNGTRLTVT.

At least ten counts were recorded for this clonotype. This chain links TRBV29-1 with TRBJ1-2; TRBD1 agrees at 7 bases. V shed 3 bases, J shed 7 bases, and the junction held 5 bases outside the gene matches. Germline V gene data show CDR1 as SQVTM and CDR2 as ANQGSEA. The CDR3 is 12 amino acids. This chain's CDR3 is CSVDRGTGGYTF. The CDR3 nucleotides are TGCAGCGTTGACAGGGGGACGGGTGGCTACACCTTC.

The J gene is TRBJ1-4, the V gene TRBV20-1, with 12 bases identical to TRBD1. Germline assignment: CDR1 DFQATT and CDR2 SNEGSKA (reference sequence). J gave up 6 bases and V 6 bases, and 5 bases lay outside the gene matches. This CDR3 has 14 residues. The CDR3 DNA reads as TGCAGTGCAAAAGGGACAGGGGGCGATGAAAAACTGTTTTTT. This sequence encodes CSAKGTGGDEKLFF.

The V and J genes are TRBV11-2 and TRBJ1-1, with a tentative D call TRBD1 (5 bases). Germline V lookup: CDR1 SGHAT, CDR2 FQNNGV. Trimming cost V 4 bases and J 7 bases, with 22 bases left between them. This CDR3 spans 16 amino acids. CDR3 sequence: CASSSASGRATDEAFF. The CDR3, as DNA: TGTGCCAGCAGCTCCGCCTCGGGGCGAGCGACCGATGAAGCTTTCTTT.

The chain links TRBV5-1 to TRBJ2-5, with 8 bases lining up with TRBD2. This CDR3 spans 15 amino acids. The germline gives CDR1 SGHRS, CDR2 YFSETQ. The V segment lost 0 bases and the J segment 9 bases; nucleotides outside the gene matches: 10. CDR3 in amino acids: CASSLGDYAGGAQYF. CDR3 nucleotides: TGCGCCAGCAGCTTGGGAGACTACGCCGGGGGGGCCCAGTACTTC.

This clonotype was detected once. A much more abundant neighbour one base away suggests this may be a read error. V gene TRBV7-9 combines with J gene TRBJ2-7, with D unclear. The CDR3 runs 11 residues. Germline CDR1 and CDR2: SEHNR and FQNEAQ (reference sequence). The CDR3 here is CASSPLGERYF. DNA for the CDR3: TGTGCCAGCAGCCCTCTCGGTGAGCGGTACTTC.

The CDR3 coding sequence is TGTGCCAGTGGGGACAGGGGATATTCACCCCTCCACTTT. This codes for CASGDRGYSPLHF. The chain couples TRBV19 to TRBJ1-6, with 10 bases that match TRBD1. CDR1 and CDR2 from the germline V gene are LNHDA and SQIVND (reference sequence). The CDR3 spans 13 residues. J was trimmed by 8 bases and V by 8 bases; bases with no gene match: 3.

This rearrangement joins TRBV20-1 to TRBJ2-6, with TRBD1 as a possible D gene (5 bases). Germline CDR1 DFQATT, CDR2 SNEGSKA (reference sequence). CDR3 length: 14 amino acids. Between the trimmed V and J ends, which lost 5 bases and 3 bases, there was a span of 11 bases. CDR3 amino acids: CSAFGQGGANVLTF. The DNA for the CDR3 is TGCAGTGCTTTCGGGCAGGGTGGGGCCAACGTCCTGACTTTC.

The CDR3 protein is CASSPNSGGRGNTEAFF. In DNA, the CDR3 is TGTGCCAGCAGCCCGAACTCGGGAGGGAGAGGGAACACTGAAGCTTTCTTT. This chain links TRBV7-3 with TRBJ1-1; no clear D gene. Trimming removed 5 bases from V and 1 base from J, with 20 bases in between. Germline CDR1 reads SGHTA; CDR2 reads FQGTGA. This CDR3 comprises 17 residues.